Below, 11 T cell receptor beta chains from the same sample are listed, as sequenced in a study of Graves' ophthalmopathy and Graves' hyperthyroidism (dated by TCRdb to 2017 to 2018). The listed sequencing device is Illumina HiSeq 2000. TCR beta CDR3 regions were amplified from RNA transcripts for repertoire sequencing. HTBI primers and the Qiagen OneStep RT-PCR kit were used in a first-round RT-PCR, which was followed by a second-round multiplex PCR, size selection and purification. TCRdb applied fastp at Q25 and MiXCR to the public reads, then kept only in-frame beta chains. All rows with the same CDR3 protein become a single entry with the most common DNA and genes. Recorded for this sample are 350,000 or so distinct CDR3 sequences; about a sixth of them occurred a single time. Approximately 13% of the sample rests with the top ten. What was sequenced was peripheral blood. The origin of the receptors is an adult man with Graves' ophthalmopathy.

This clonotype was found many times. The chain joins TRBV6-2 or TRBV6-3 to TRBJ1-6; 8 bases align to TRBD1. The J segment lost 5 bases and the V segment lost 5 bases, leaving 5 bases of the junction unmatched. The germline V gene encodes CDR1 MNHEY and CDR2 SVGEGT. The CDR3 has 15 amino acids. Written as DNA, the CDR3 is TGTGCCAGCAGTCGGGACAGGAGAGATAATTCACCCCTCCACTTT. Translation gives CASSRDRRDNSPLHF.

The chain uses TRBV6-2 or TRBV6-3 and TRBJ1-5; maybe TRBD1 (6 bases). Trimming left V 2 bases short and J 2 bases short, with 10 bases between. The germline V gene encodes CDR1 MNHEY and CDR2 SVGEGT. The CDR3 is 15 residues long. The CDR3 DNA reads as TGTGCCAGCAGTTACAGGGCAGGGGGCAATCAGCCCCAGCATTTT. It codes for CASSYRAGGNQPQHF.

The chain has TRBV3-1 and TRBJ2-7, with a tentative D call TRBD1 (5 bases). The CDR3 extends over 13 amino acids. In germline, CDR1 is LGHDT, CDR2 YNNKEL (reference sequence). Between the trimmed V and J ends, which lost 2 bases and 3 bases, there was a span of 8 bases. Written as DNA, the CDR3 is TGTGCCAGCAGCCAAAGGACAATCTACGAGCAGTACTTC. Amino acid sequence: CASSQRTIYEQYF.

Comment on this clonotype: This may arise from a read error, as a much more abundant clone is one base away. V and J are TRBV29-1 and TRBJ2-5, with D unclear. Germline CDR1 reads SQVTM; CDR2 reads ANQGSEA. The CDR3 covers 11 residues. The CDR3 protein is CSVEIPRQRDF. CDR3 nucleotide sequence: TGCAGCGTTGAAATACCCCGCCAAAGGGACTTC.

This clonotype has ten or more counts. The chain links TRBV5-1 to TRBJ1-1; D is undetermined. The V end was cut by 0 bases, the J end by 7 bases, with 13 bases between. Germline CDR1 and CDR2: SGHRS and YFSETQ. The CDR3 runs 14 residues. For the CDR3, the DNA is TGCGCCAGCAGCTTGGGGACGGGATCGATTGAAGCTTTCTTT. Translating it yields CASSLGTGSIEAFF. The full variable domain, in which reference TRBV5-1 and TRBJ1-1 provide the parts outside the CDR3, is KAGVTQTPRYLIKTRGQQVTLSCSPISGHRSVSWYQQTPGQGLQFLFEYFSETQRNKGNFPGRFSGRQFSNSRSEMNVSTLELGDSALYLCASSLGTGSIEAFFGQGTRLTVV.

This clonotype has a count of ten or more. The chain uses TRBV6-2 or TRBV6-3 and TRBJ2-7; D is ambiguous. The germline gives CDR1 MNHEY, CDR2 SVGEGT. The V end lost 4 bases, the J end lost 2 bases, and 12 bases lay between the germline ends. The CDR3 length is 14 residues. The CDR3 DNA sequence: TGTGCCAGCAGTTTCGGCGGACCACCCTACGAGCAGTACTTC. This gives the protein CASSFGGPPYEQYF.

This clonotype has ten or more counts. The rearrangement uses TRBV6-1 and TRBJ1-2; D gene uncertain. In germline, CDR1 is MNHNS, CDR2 SASEGT. The CDR3 covers 16 residues. Trimming removed 7 bases at V and 0 bases at J, with 18 bases between. The CDR3, as DNA: TGTGCCAGCATCGACCCTCGGACGGGAGCTAACTATGGCTACACCTTC. It encodes CASIDPRTGANYGYTF.

In its sample, this clonotype was seen many times. CDR3 sequence: CASSLVGAGANVLTF. The CDR3 region has the DNA TGTGCCAGCAGTTTGGTCGGGGCTGGGGCCAACGTCCTGACTTTC. V is TRBV12-3 or TRBV12-4 and J is TRBJ2-6, with D perhaps TRBD2 (5 bases). The CDR3 extends over 15 amino acids. V gave up 3 bases and J gave up 2 bases, with 8 bases separating them.

Ten or more counts support this clonotype. The chain employs TRBV11-2 and TRBJ1-6; 11 positions match TRBD1. The length of the CDR3 is 15 residues. The V and J ends lost 4 bases and 7 bases, in that order; junction bases with no gene match: 3. Looked up from germline, CDR1 is SGHAT and CDR2 is FQNNGV. DNA of the CDR3: TGTGCCAGCAGCTGGACAGGGGGCGAGAATTCACCCCTCCACTTT. Translating gives CASSWTGGENSPLHF.

Many counts were recorded for this clonotype. The junction does not match germline at one end; this may be a read error. This chain uses TRBV30 with TRBJ1-2, with D possibly matching TRBD1 (5 bases). The CDR3 extends over 11 amino acids. Germline V gives CDR1 GTSNPN, CDR2 SVGIG (reference sequence). Here the CDR3 DNA reads TGTGCCTGGAGTGTACTCACAGGCAGGGCCTTC. Translating gives CAWSVLTGRAF.

In its sample, this clonotype was seen many times. The chain couples TRBV5-1 to TRBJ2-5, with a tentative D call TRBD1 (5 bases). The CDR3 length is 14 residues. In germline, CDR1 is SGHRS, CDR2 YFSETQ. The ends were cut back, 3 bases at V and 1 base at J, with 10 bases in the middle. CDR3 residues: CASSSLTVQETQYF. DNA for the CDR3: TGCGCCAGCAGCTCCCTGACAGTCCAAGAGACCCAGTACTTC.